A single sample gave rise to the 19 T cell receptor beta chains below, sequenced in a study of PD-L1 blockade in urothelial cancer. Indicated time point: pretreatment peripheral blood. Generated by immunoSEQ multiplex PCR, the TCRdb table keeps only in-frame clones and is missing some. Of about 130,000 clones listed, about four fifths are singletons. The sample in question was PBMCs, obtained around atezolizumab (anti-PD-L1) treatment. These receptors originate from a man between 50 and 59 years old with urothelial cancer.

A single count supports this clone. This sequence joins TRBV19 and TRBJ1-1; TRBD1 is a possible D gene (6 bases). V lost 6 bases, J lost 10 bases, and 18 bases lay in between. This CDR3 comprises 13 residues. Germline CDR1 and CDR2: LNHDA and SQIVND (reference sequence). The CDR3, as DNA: TGTGCCAGTAGGTCAACGACAGGTCCGCGAGCTTTCTTT. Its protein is CASRSTTGPRAFF.

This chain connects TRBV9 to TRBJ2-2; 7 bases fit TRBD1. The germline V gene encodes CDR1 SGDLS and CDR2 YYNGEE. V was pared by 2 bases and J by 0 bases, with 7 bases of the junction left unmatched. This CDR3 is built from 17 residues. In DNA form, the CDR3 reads TGTGCCAGCAGCGTCCGAGGGGGCGCGGCGAACACCGGGGAGCTGTTTTTT. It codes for CASSVRGGAANTGELFF.

The CDR3 nucleotides read TGTGCCAGCAGCTCCGACTATTCCTCCTACAATGAGCAGTTCTTC. Translated, it gives CASSSDYSSYNEQFF. This chain connects TRBV7-9 to TRBJ2-1, with D possibly being TRBD2 (5 bases). Germline-derived CDR1 and CDR2 are SEHNR and FQNEAQ (reference sequence). Trimming removed 4 bases at V and 0 bases at J, with 10 bases between. The CDR3 extends over 15 amino acids.

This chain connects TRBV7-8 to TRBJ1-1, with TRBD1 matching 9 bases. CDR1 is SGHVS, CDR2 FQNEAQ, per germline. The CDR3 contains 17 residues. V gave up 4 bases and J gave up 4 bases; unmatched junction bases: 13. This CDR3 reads CASSSKGDRVFGTEAFF. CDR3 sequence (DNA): TGTGCCAGCAGCTCAAAGGGGGACAGGGTTTTCGGCACTGAAGCTTTCTTT.

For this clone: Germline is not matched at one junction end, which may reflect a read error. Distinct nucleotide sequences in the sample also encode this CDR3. This chain's CDR3 is CATSRESQDRQYGYTF. In DNA form, the CDR3 reads TGCGCCACCAGCAGAGAATCTCAGGACAGGCAATATGGCTACACCTTC. The rearrangement joins TRBV15 to TRBJ1-2; 7 positions agree with TRBD1. Germline loops: CDR1 LNHNV, CDR2 YYDKDF (reference sequence). CDR3 length equals 16 residues.

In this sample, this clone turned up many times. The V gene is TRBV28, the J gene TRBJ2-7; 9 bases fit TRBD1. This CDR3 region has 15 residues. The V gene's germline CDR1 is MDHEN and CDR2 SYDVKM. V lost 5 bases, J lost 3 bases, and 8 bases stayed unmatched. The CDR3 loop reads CASSGGTGTYYEQYF. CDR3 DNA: TGTGCCAGCAGTGGGGGGACAGGGACCTACTACGAGCAGTACTTC.

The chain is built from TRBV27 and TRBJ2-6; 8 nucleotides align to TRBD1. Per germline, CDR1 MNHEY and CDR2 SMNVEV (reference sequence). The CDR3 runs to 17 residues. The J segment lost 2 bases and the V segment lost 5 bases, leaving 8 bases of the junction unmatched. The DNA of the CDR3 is TGTGCCAGCAGTCCCGGACAGGGAATGGCTGGGGCCAACGTCCTGACTTTC. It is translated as CASSPGQGMAGANVLTF.

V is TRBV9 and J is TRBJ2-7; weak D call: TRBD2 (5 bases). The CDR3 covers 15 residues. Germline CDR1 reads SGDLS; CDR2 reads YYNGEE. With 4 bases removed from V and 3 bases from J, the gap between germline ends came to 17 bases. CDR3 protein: CASSSLSSVGYEQYF. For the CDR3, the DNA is TGTGCCAGCAGCTCCTTAAGTAGCGTCGGCTACGAGCAGTACTTC.

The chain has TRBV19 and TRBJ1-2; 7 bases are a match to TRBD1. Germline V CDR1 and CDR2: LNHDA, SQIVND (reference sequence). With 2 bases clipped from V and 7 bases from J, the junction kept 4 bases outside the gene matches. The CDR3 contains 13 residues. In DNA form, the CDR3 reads TGTGCCAGTAGTATAAAGGGGGCACTTGGCTACACCTTC. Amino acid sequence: CASSIKGALGYTF.

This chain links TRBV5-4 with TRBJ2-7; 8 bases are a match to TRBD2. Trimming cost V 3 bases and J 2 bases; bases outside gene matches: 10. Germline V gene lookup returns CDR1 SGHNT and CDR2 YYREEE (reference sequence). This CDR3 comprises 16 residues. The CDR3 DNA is TGTGCCAGCAGCTCGGGGGGGGGACTGCAGACCTACGAGCAGTACTTC. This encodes CASSSGGGLQTYEQYF.

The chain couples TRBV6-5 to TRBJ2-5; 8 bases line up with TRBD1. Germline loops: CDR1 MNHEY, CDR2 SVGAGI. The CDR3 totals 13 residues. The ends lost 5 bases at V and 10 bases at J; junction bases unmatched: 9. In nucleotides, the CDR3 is TGTGCCAGCAGTCCCCACCGACAGGGGAGCCAGTACTTC. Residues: CASSPHRQGSQYF.

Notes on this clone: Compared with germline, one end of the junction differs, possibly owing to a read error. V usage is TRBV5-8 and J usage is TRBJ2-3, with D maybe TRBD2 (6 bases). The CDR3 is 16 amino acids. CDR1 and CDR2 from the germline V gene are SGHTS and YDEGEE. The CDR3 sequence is CASSLAGGLVTNTQYF. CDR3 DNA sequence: TGTGCCAGCAGCTTGGCCGGAGGGCTAGTCACAAATACGCAGTATTTT.

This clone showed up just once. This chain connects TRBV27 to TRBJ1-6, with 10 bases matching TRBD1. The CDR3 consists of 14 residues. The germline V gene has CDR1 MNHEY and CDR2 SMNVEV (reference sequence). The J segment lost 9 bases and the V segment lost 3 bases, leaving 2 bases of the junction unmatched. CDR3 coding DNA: TGTGCCAGCAGTTTTGACAGGGGGCGTTCACCCCTCCACTTT. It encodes CASSFDRGRSPLHF.

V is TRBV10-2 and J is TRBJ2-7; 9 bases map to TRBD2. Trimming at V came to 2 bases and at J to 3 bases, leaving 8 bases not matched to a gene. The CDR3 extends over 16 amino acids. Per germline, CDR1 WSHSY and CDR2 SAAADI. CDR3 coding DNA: TGCGCCAGCAGTGAGCCGCGACTAGCGGTTAACTACGAGCAGTACTTC. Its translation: CASSEPRLAVNYEQYF.

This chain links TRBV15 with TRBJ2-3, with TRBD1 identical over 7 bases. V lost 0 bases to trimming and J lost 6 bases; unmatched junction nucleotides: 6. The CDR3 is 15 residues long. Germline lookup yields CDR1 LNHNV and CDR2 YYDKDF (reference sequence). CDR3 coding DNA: TGTGCCACCAGCAGAGATCAAACAGGGGCGGATACGCAGTATTTT. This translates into CATSRDQTGADTQYF.

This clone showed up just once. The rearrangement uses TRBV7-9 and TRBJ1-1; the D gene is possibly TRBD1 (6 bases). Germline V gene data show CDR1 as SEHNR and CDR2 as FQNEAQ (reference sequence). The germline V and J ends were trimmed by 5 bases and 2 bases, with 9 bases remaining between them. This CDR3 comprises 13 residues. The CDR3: CASSPGQNTEAFF. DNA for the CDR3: TGTGCCAGCAGCCCGGGACAAAACACTGAAGCTTTCTTT.

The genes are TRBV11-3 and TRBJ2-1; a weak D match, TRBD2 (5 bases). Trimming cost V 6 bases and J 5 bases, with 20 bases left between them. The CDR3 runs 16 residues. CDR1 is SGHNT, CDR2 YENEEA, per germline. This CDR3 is CASRTILSGNNNEQFF. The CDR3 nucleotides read TGTGCCAGCAGGACCATCTTATCCGGGAATAACAATGAGCAGTTCTTC.

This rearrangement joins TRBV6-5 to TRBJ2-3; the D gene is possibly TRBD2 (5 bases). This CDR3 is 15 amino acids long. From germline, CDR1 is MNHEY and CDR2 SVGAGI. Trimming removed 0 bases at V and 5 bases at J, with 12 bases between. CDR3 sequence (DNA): TGTGCCAGCAGTTACTCACGTGGGAGAAGAGATACGCAGTATTTT. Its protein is CASSYSRGRRDTQYF.

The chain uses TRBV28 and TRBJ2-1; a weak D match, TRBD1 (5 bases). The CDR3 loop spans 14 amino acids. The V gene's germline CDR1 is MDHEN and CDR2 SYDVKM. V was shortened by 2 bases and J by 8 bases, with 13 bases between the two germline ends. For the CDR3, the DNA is TGTGCCAGCAGTTTAGGGGCTTCCTGGTATGAGCAGTTCTTC. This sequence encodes CASSLGASWYEQFF. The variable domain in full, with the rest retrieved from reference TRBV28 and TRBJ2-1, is DVKVTQSSRYLVKRTGEKVFLECVQDMDHENMFWYRQDPGLGLRLIYFSYDVKMKEKGDIPEGYSVSREKKERFSLILESASTNQTSMYLCASSLGASWYEQFFGPGTRLTVL.